These 29 T cell receptor beta chains originate from one sample sequenced in a study of CD8+ T cells in alopecia areata. Reverse transcription of extracted RNA yielded cDNA, which provided the sequencing template. This table comes from immunoSEQ multiplex PCR, and its TCRdb copy is limited to in-frame clones, with some not included. This sample has roughly 4,200 clones, with under 70% found just once. Sequenced material: skin. The source is a human donor in good health.

The table lists this clone with a few counts. The chain uses TRBV6-5 and TRBJ2-2; TRBD2 agrees at 7 bases. Germline V gene data show CDR1 as MNHEY and CDR2 as SVGAGI. V shed 5 bases and J 3 bases; nucleotides not matched to a gene: 3. The CDR3 extends over 14 amino acids. DNA of the CDR3: TGTGCCAGCAGTGATGCGGGAGACACCGGGGAGCTGTTTTTT. It yields the protein CASSDAGDTGELFF.

The rearrangement links TRBV5-8 to TRBJ2-2; D is possibly TRBD1 (6 bases). The CDR3 covers 17 residues. V was cut by 1 base and J by 2 bases, with 15 bases left in between. Germline V gene lookup returns CDR1 SGHTS and CDR2 YDEGEE. The CDR3: CASSLSGASFNTGELFF. DNA for the CDR3: TGTGCCAGCAGCTTGTCAGGGGCGAGCTTTAACACCGGGGAGCTGTTTTTT.

V is TRBV6-5 and J is TRBJ2-7; D call uncertain. The V and J ends lost 4 bases and 0 bases respectively, with 13 bases between them. The CDR3 spans 15 residues. The germline CDR1 and CDR2 sequences are MNHEY and SVGAGI. As DNA, the CDR3 is TGTGCCAGCAGTTCAAGCATACAGCTCTCCTACGAGCAGTACTTC. Protein: CASSSSIQLSYEQYF.

The genes are TRBV10-2 and TRBJ1-1, with no clear D. The V end was cut by 7 bases, the J end by 4 bases, with 22 bases between. This CDR3 is built from 16 residues. From germline, CDR1 is WSHSY and CDR2 SAAADI. DNA of the CDR3: TGCGCCAGCACAACGTTCTCTTCCTTAGGAGGCACTGAAGCTTTCTTT. Protein sequence: CASTTFSSLGGTEAFF.

A few counts support this clone. The chain carries TRBV7-9 and TRBJ2-1; TRBD2 matches at 8 bases. Trimming at V came to 5 bases and at J to 8 bases, leaving 11 bases not matched to a gene. CDR3 size: 15 residues. Looked up from germline, CDR1 is SEHNR and CDR2 is FQNEAQ (reference sequence). The CDR3: CASSRMGLDGDEQFF. DNA of the CDR3: TGTGCCAGCAGCCGGATGGGACTAGACGGGGATGAGCAGTTCTTC.

V is TRBV6-5 and J is TRBJ2-5; D unresolved. Matching the DNA end better, TRBJ2-7 makes the J call doubtful. Germline assignment: CDR1 MNHEY and CDR2 SVGAGI. The CDR3 has 15 residues. This chain's CDR3 is CASSSSIQLSYEQYF. CDR3 nucleotides: TGTGCCAGCAGTTCAAGCATACAGCTCTCCTACGAGCAGTACTTC.

In its sample, this clone was seen a few times. The chain carries TRBV5-6 and TRBJ2-3; D is ambiguous. The V and J ends lost 3 bases and 5 bases respectively, with 7 bases between them. Germline CDR1 is SGHDT and CDR2 is YYEEEE. This CDR3 contains 12 residues. CDR3 nucleotide sequence: TGTGCCAGCAGCTCAGTGGGAGATACGCAGTATTTT. Translating gives CASSSVGDTQYF.

The chain combines TRBV9 with TRBJ2-1; 13 positions match TRBD2. Trimming at V came to 4 bases and at J to 5 bases, leaving 18 bases not matched to a gene. The CDR3 length is 20 residues. Germline CDR1 reads SGDLS; CDR2 reads YYNGEE. The CDR3 sequence: CASSPSVDGWTSGRNNEQFF. CDR3 in DNA: TGTGCCAGCAGCCCGTCTGTAGATGGGTGGACTAGCGGGAGAAACAATGAGCAGTTCTTC.

The V gene is TRBV18, the J gene TRBJ2-2; 7 bases map to TRBD2. J was trimmed by 0 bases and V by 3 bases; bases with no gene match: 13. CDR3 size: 19 residues. The germline V gene has CDR1 KGHSH and CDR2 LQKENI. The CDR3 coding sequence is TGTGCCAGCTCACCTCAGGCTTTCCTAGCGGAGTCGAACACCGGGGAGCTGTTTTTT. It is translated as CASSPQAFLAESNTGELFF.

This clone was seen only once. The rearrangement uses TRBV11-1 and TRBJ2-2; D remains unclear. This CDR3 is built from 16 residues. Germline loops: CDR1 SGHAT, CDR2 FQDESV (reference sequence). V was clipped by 5 bases and J by 3 bases, with 16 bases between them. The CDR3 DNA reads as TGTGCCAGCAGCCCAGACGTGTATTCGGACACCGGGGAGCTGTTTTTT. This gives the protein CASSPDVYSDTGELFF.

The V call is TRBV5-6, the J call TRBJ2-1, with 10 bases matching TRBD1. The CDR3 spans 15 residues. The V gene's germline CDR1 is SGHDT and CDR2 YYEEEE. After removal of 0 bases from V and 9 bases from J, the junction contained 6 bases not matched to a gene. CDR3 sequence (DNA): TGTGCCAGCAGCTTGGTACCGGGACAGGGGATTGAGCAGTTCTTC. Translated, it gives CASSLVPGQGIEQFF.

The V call is TRBV5-1, the J call TRBJ2-7; 13 positions match TRBD2. The germline V gene has CDR1 SGHRS and CDR2 YFSETQ. The CDR3 covers 16 residues. The ends lost 4 bases at V and 6 bases at J; junction bases unmatched: 10. CDR3 DNA sequence: TGCGCCAGCAGCCCGGGACTAGCGGGACGCCCCTTCGAGCAGTACTTC. This translates into CASSPGLAGRPFEQYF.

The chain employs TRBV5-4 and TRBJ1-5; D unresolved. V was trimmed by 0 bases and J by 3 bases, leaving 10 bases between them. This CDR3 has 15 residues. CDR1 is SGHNT, CDR2 YYREEE, per germline (reference sequence). As DNA, the CDR3 is TGTGCCAGCAGCTTGGGGGCTCAACCCAATCAGCCCCAGCATTTT. Its translation is CASSLGAQPNQPQHF.

The V gene is TRBV9, the J gene TRBJ2-7; perhaps TRBD1 as D (6 bases). Trimming shortened V by 3 bases and J by 2 bases, and 12 bases separated the two germline ends. Germline assignment: CDR1 SGDLS and CDR2 YYNGEE. The CDR3 runs to 14 residues. CDR3 sequence (DNA): TGTGCCAGCAGCGCCACCAGGGGACCCTACGAGCAGTACTTC. Its translation: CASSATRGPYEQYF.

The chain uses TRBV13 and TRBJ2-1; 10 nucleotides match TRBD2. The CDR3 is 20 residues long. Losses at the gene ends were 5 bases for V and 2 bases for J; bases not matched to a gene: 18. Per the germline V gene, CDR1 is PRHDT and CDR2 is FYEKMQ (reference sequence). The CDR3 is CASSQNLRASGRITYNEQFF. In DNA form, the CDR3 reads TGTGCCAGCAGCCAGAATCTTAGGGCTAGCGGGAGAATCACCTACAATGAGCAGTTCTTC.

The gene calls are TRBV6-5 and TRBJ2-2; weak D call: TRBD1 (5 bases). Deletions cut 5 bases from V and 1 base from J, with 11 bases between. Germline CDR1 and CDR2: MNHEY and SVGAGI. The CDR3 is made up of 15 amino acids. Here the CDR3 DNA reads TGTGCCAGCAGTGGCAGGGCTATGAACACCGGGGAGCTGTTTTTT. It yields the protein CASSGRAMNTGELFF.

This chain connects TRBV27 to TRBJ1-1; perhaps TRBD1 as D (6 bases). The germline V gene has CDR1 MNHEY and CDR2 SMNVEV (reference sequence). CDR3 length: 14 residues. Trimming removed 5 bases from V and 1 base from J, with 11 bases in between. The CDR3 nucleotides are TGTGCCAGCAGTCCACAGGGAGGGAACACTGAAGCTTTCTTT. Translated, it gives CASSPQGGNTEAFF.

This clone has more than one count but fewer than ten. The J gene is TRBJ2-2, the V gene TRBV7-3; a weak D match, TRBD1 (6 bases). The germline CDR1 and CDR2 sequences are SGHTA and FQGTGA. Trimming removed 2 bases from V and 6 bases from J, with 10 bases in between. The CDR3 totals 14 residues. CDR3 region: CASSLFGGSGELFF. CDR3 nucleotides: TGTGCCAGCAGCTTATTTGGGGGCTCCGGGGAGCTGTTTTTT.

The chain is built from TRBV5-4 and TRBJ1-1; 9 bases agree with TRBD1. There are 16 residues in the CDR3. Germline lookup yields CDR1 SGHNT and CDR2 YYREEE (reference sequence). J lost 2 bases, V lost 3 bases, and 8 bases had no gene match. The CDR3 protein is CASSSGQGRDNTEAFF. The DNA of the CDR3 is TGTGCCAGCAGCTCGGGACAGGGACGGGATAACACTGAAGCTTTCTTT.

The chain links TRBV9 to TRBJ2-7, with a possible D match to TRBD1 (5 bases). CDR1 is SGDLS, CDR2 YYNGEE, per germline. V lost 1 base and J lost 4, with 12 bases in between. The CDR3 has 14 amino acids. The CDR3 protein is CASSVTGQVYEQYF. CDR3 bases: TGTGCCAGCAGCGTAACCGGACAAGTTTACGAGCAGTACTTC.

The chain recombines TRBV7-8 with TRBJ2-5; possible D gene TRBD1, 6 bases. In germline, CDR1 is SGHVS, CDR2 FQNEAQ. Between the trimmed V and J ends, which lost 2 bases and 6 bases, there was a span of 10 bases. This CDR3 comprises 13 residues. CDR3 in DNA: TGTGCCAGCAGCTTACAGGGGCAGCAGACCCAGTACTTC. This gives the protein CASSLQGQQTQYF.

The genes are TRBV4-1 and TRBJ2-3; D not resolved. V was cut by 3 bases and J by 5 bases, with 18 bases left in between. In germline, CDR1 is MGHRA, CDR2 YSYEKL. This CDR3 is 16 amino acids long. CDR3 residues: CASSHRDLSGEDTQYF. The CDR3 DNA reads TGCGCCAGCAGCCACCGAGACCTAAGTGGGGAAGATACGCAGTATTTT.

Notes on this clone: The same CDR3 can be traced to other DNA sequences in this sample. The chain's CDR3 is CASSLERTGGRNGYTF. In DNA form, the CDR3 reads TGTGCCAGCAGCTTAGAACGTACAGGGGGCAGGAATGGCTACACCTTC. V usage is TRBV11-2 and J usage is TRBJ1-2; 9 nucleotides line up with TRBD1. V was pared by 0 bases and J by 6 bases, with 8 bases of the junction left unmatched. Germline loops: CDR1 SGHAT, CDR2 FQNNGV. The CDR3 runs 16 residues.

The chain carries TRBV27 and TRBJ2-1, with 10 bases that match TRBD2. Per the germline V gene, CDR1 is MNHEY and CDR2 is SMNVEV (reference sequence). Trimming cost V 5 bases and J 7 bases; bases outside gene matches: 14. The CDR3 sequence is 17 residues long. For the CDR3, the DNA is TGTGCCAGCAGTCCCCGGCTTCTAGCGGGAGTTATGAATGAGCAGTTCTTC. This sequence encodes CASSPRLLAGVMNEQFF.

Concerning this clone: This specimen includes other DNA sequences encoding the same CDR3. The chain joins TRBV5-4 to TRBJ2-3; D is unclear. Germline assignment: CDR1 SGHNT and CDR2 YYREEE (reference sequence). Between the trimmed V and J ends, which lost 0 bases and 4 bases, there was a span of 6 bases. The CDR3 length is 13 residues. This CDR3 is CASSLGGSDTQYF. DNA of the CDR3: TGTGCCAGCAGCTTGGGCGGATCAGATACGCAGTATTTT. Together with reference TRBV5-4 and TRBJ2-3, the CDR3 gives the full variable domain: ETGVTQSPTHLIKTRGQQVTLRCSSQSGHNTVSWYQQALGQGPQFIFQYYREEENGRGNFPPRFSGLQFPNYSSELNVNALELDDSALYLCASSLGGSDTQYFGPGTRLTVL.

V gene TRBV7-6 combines with J gene TRBJ2-7; D perhaps matches TRBD2 (6 bases). V was trimmed by 5 bases and J by 4 bases, leaving 18 bases between them. The V gene's germline CDR1 is SGHVS and CDR2 FNYEAQ. This CDR3 is 15 amino acids long. The CDR3: CASSPMEGGGYEQYF. The CDR3 nucleotides are TGTGCCAGCAGCCCAATGGAGGGTGGTGGTTACGAGCAGTACTTC.

This rearrangement joins TRBV5-1 to TRBJ1-1, with no clear D. The CDR3 extends over 14 amino acids. Germline V CDR1 and CDR2: SGHRS, YFSETQ. V lost 0 bases, J lost 6 bases, and 12 bases lay in between. The CDR3 loop is CASSLDVSQPEAFF. DNA for the CDR3: TGCGCCAGCAGCTTGGATGTTTCCCAGCCTGAAGCTTTCTTT.

In this sample, this clone turned up a few times. The CDR3 reads CASSLAGTGKNIQYF. CDR3 bases: TGTGCCAGCAGCTTAGCCGGGACAGGCAAAAACATTCAGTACTTC. V usage is TRBV11-1 and J usage is TRBJ2-4; TRBD1 aligns across 8 bases. V trimming: 0 bases; J trimming: 3 bases; junction bases outside the gene matches: 1. The germline V gene has CDR1 SGHAT and CDR2 FQDESV (reference sequence). This CDR3 region has 15 residues.

V usage is TRBV7-4 and J usage is TRBJ2-1; 15 positions match TRBD2. The trim removed 5 bases at V and 10 bases at J, leaving 6 bases unmatched. CDR1 SGHVT and CDR2 SQSDAQ come from the germline V gene. This CDR3 is built from 15 residues. The CDR3 region is CASSPGLAGGEEQFF. CDR3 nucleotides: TGTGCCAGCAGCCCTGGACTAGCGGGAGGGGAGGAGCAGTTCTTC.